A selection of T cell receptor beta chains follows, all from one sample in a study of shared clonotypes between healthy human individuals. Using immunoSEQ multiplex PCR, the repertoire was profiled, and TCRdb retains in-frame clones only, with some absent. This sample has about 380,000 clones, with about 96% found just once. Specimen: memory CD8+ T cells sorted from blood. The receptors stem from a young man in good health. CDR3s include the opening cysteine and the closing phenylalanine or tryptophan. Each record gives: V gene, D gene, J gene, clone size, CDR3 DNA, CDR3 protein. D genes are given only for firm matches. Size values are once, few and many counts, or a class for expanded clones, and some rows have none.

TRBV28	-	TRBJ2-7	-	TGTGCCAGCAGTTCCGCAGGGGGGGCCTACGAGCAGTACTTC	CASSSAGGAYEQYF
TRBV15	TRBD2	TRBJ2-1	-	TGTGCCACCAGCGGTAAGCGGGAGGGCCTTCGGGAGCAGTTCTTC	CATSGKREGLREQFF
TRBV2	-	TRBJ1-2	-	TGTGCCAGCAGTGCAAAGGATGGCTACACCTTC	CASSAKDGYTF
TRBV9	TRBD2	TRBJ2-2	-	TGTGCCAGCAGCGTAGGACTAGCGGGCACCGGGGAGCTGTTTTTT	CASSVGLAGTGELFF
TRBV10-3	TRBD1	TRBJ2-2	-	TGTGCCATCAGGCCGGGACAGGGGGTAGGCGGGGAGCTGTTTTTT	CAIRPGQGVGGELFF
TRBV28	-	TRBJ2-7	-	TGTGCCAGCAGTTTCCCCCAGGGAGTAGGTCGCCAGTACTTC	CASSFPQGVGRQYF
TRBV5-6	TRBD2	TRBJ2-7	-	TGTGCCAGCAGCTTACAGGGGACTAGCGGCTACGAGCAGTACTTC	CASSLQGTSGYEQYF
TRBV2	-	TRBJ2-6	-	TGTGCCAGCAGAGCTATCTCTGGGGCCAACGTCCTGACTTTC	CASRAISGANVLTF
TRBV6-1	-	TRBJ1-1	-	TGTGCCAGCAGGGACAACACTGAAGCTTTCTTT	CASRDNTEAFF
TRBV10-3	-	TRBJ1-1	few	TGTGCCATCAGTGAGTCGTCTACGAACACTGAAGCTTTCTTT	CAISESSTNTEAFF
TRBV15	-	TRBJ2-7	-	TGTGCCACCAGCCCGACAGTGAACTACGAGCAGTACTTC	CATSPTVNYEQYF